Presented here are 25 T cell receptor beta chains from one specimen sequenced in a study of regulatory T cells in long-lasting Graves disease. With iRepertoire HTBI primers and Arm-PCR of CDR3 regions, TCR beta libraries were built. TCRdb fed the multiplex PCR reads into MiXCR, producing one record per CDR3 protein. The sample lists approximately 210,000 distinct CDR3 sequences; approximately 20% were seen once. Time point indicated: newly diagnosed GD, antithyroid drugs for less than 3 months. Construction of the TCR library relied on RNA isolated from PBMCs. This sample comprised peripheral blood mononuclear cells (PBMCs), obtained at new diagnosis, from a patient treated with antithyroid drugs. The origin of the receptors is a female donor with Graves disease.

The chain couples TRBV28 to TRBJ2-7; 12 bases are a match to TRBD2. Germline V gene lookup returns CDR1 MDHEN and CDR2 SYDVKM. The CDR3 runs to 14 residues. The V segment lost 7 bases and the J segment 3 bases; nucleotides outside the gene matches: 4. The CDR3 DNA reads TGTGCCAGCACTCGACTAGCGGGAGTCTACGAGCAGTACTTC. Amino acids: CASTRLAGVYEQYF.

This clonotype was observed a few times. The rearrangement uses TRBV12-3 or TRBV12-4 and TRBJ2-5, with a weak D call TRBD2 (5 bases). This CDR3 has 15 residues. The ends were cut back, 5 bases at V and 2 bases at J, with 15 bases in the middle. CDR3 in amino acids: CASSTGISGQETQYF. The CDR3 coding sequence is TGTGCCAGCAGTACCGGGATTTCGGGGCAAGAGACCCAGTACTTC.

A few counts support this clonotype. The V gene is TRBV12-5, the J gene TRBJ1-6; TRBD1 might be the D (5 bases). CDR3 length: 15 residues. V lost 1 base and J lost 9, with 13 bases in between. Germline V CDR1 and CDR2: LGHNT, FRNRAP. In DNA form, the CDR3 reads TGTGCTAGTGGTTTGGACAGGACTCCGAGTTCACCCCTCCACTTT. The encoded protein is CASGLDRTPSSPLHF.

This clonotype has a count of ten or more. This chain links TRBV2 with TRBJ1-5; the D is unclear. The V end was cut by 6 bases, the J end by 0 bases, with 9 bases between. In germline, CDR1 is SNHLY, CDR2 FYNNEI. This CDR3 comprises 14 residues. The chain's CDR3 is CASSGEYSNQPQHF. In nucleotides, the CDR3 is TGTGCCAGCAGCGGGGAATATAGCAATCAGCCCCAGCATTTT.

Written as DNA, the CDR3 is TGTGCCAGCAGCCAGGGGGCGACAGGGTACAATGAGCAGTTCTTC. This sequence encodes CASSQGATGYNEQFF. The chain recombines TRBV7-9 with TRBJ2-1; 8 bases map to TRBD1. V dropped 5 bases and J dropped 4; count of bases not matched to a gene: 7. The CDR3 sequence is 15 residues long. Germline-derived CDR1 and CDR2 are SEHNR and FQNEAQ (reference sequence).

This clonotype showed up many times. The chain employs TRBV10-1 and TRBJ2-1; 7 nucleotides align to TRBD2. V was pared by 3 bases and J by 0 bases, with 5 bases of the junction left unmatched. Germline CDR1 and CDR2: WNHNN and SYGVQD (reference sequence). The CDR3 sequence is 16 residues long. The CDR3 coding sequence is TGCGCCAGCAGTGAAAGAGGGACTAACTCCTACAATGAGCAGTTCTTC. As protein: CASSERGTNSYNEQFF.

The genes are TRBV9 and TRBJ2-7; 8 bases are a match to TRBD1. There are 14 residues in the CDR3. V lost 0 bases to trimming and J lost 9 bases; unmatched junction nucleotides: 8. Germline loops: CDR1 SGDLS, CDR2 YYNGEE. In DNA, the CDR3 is TGTGCCAGCAGCGTAGGGACGACAGGGGCAAGGCAGTACTTC. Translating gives CASSVGTTGARQYF.

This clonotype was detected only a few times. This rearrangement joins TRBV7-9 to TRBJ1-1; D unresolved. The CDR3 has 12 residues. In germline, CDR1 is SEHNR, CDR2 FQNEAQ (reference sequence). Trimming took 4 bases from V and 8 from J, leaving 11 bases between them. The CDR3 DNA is TGTGCCAGCAGCTCTTCGAGCGGGGAAGCTTTCTTT. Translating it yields CASSSSSGEAFF.

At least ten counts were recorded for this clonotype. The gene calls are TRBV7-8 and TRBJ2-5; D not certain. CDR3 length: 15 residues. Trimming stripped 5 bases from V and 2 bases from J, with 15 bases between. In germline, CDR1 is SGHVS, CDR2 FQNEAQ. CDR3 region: CASSPRPPRQETQYF. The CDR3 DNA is TGTGCCAGCAGCCCTAGGCCCCCCAGGCAAGAGACCCAGTACTTC.

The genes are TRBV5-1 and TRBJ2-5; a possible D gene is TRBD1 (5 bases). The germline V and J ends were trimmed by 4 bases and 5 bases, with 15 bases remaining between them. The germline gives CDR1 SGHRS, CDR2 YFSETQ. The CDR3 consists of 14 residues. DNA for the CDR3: TGCGCCAGCAGCCCCTCCAAGGGGTGGGAGACCCAGTACTTC. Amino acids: CASSPSKGWETQYF.

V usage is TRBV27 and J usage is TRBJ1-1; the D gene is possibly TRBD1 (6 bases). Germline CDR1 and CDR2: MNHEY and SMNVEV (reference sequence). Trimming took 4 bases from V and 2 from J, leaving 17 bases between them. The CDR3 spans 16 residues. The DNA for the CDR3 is TGTGCCAGCAGTTCCTGGAGGGGGGGGGTAAACACTGAAGCTTTCTTT. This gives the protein CASSSWRGGVNTEAFF.

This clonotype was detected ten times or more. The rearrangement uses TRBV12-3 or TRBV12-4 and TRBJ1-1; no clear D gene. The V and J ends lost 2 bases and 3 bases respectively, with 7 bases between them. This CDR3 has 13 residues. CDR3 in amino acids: CASSLSVDTEAFF. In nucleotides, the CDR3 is TGTGCCAGCAGTTTAAGCGTGGACACTGAAGCTTTCTTT.

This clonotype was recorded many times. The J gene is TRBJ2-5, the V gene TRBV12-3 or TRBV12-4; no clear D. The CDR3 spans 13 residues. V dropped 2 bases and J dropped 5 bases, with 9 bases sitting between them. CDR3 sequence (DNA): TGTGCCAGCAGTTTAAGTGACCGGGAGACCCAGTACTTC. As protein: CASSLSDRETQYF.

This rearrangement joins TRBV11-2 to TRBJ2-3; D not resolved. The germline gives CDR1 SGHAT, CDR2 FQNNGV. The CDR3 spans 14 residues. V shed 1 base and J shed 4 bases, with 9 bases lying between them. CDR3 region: CASSLAGPPDTQYF. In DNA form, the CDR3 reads TGTGCCAGCAGCTTAGCGGGCCCCCCAGATACGCAGTATTTT.

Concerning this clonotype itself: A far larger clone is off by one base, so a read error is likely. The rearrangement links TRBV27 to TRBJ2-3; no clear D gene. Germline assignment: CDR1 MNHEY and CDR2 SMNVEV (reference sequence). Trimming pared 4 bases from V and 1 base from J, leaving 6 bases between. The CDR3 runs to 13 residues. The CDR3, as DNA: TGTGCCAGCAGTTGGGCCGGCACAGATACGCAGTATTTT. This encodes CASSWAGTDTQYF.

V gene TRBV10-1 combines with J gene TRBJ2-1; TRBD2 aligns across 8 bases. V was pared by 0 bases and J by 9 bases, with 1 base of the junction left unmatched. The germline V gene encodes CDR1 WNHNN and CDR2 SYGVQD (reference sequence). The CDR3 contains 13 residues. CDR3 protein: CASSESRGVEQFF. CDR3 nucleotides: TGCGCCAGCAGTGAGTCGCGGGGGGTTGAGCAGTTCTTC.

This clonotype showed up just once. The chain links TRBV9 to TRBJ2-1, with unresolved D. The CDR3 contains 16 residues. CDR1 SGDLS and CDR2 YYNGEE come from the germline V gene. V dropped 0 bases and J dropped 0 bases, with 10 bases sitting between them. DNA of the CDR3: TGTGCCAGCAGCGTAGGCGGCGAGCCCTCCTACAATGAGCAGTTCTTC. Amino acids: CASSVGGEPSYNEQFF.

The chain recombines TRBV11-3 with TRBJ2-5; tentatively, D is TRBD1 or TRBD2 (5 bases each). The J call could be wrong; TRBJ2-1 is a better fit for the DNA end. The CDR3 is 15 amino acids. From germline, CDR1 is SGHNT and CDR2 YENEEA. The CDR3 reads CASSSRKGESNEQFF. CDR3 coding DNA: TGTGCCAGCAGCTCAAGGAAAGGGGAGAGCAATGAGCAGTTCTTC.

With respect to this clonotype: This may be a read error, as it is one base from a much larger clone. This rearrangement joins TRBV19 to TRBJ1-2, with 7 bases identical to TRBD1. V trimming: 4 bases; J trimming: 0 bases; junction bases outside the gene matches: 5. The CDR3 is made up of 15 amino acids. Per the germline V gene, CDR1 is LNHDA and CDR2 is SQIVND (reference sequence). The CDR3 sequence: CASSTGGTPNYGYTF. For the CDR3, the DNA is TGTGCCAGTAGTACAGGGGGGACCCCTAACTATGGCTACACCTTC.

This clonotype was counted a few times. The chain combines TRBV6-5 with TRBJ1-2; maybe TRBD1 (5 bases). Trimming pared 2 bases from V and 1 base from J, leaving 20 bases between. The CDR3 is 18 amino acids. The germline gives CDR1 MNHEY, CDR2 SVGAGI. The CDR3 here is CASSYNRMDILDNYGYTF. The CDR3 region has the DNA TGTGCCAGCAGTTACAACAGAATGGACATCCTTGATAACTATGGCTACACCTTC.

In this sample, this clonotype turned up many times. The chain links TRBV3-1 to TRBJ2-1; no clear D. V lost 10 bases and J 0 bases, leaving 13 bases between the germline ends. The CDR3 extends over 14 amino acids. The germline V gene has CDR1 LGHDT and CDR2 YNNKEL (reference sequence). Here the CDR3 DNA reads TGTGCCACTCGTTTGGCCGGCTCCTACAATGAGCAGTTCTTC. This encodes CATRLAGSYNEQFF.

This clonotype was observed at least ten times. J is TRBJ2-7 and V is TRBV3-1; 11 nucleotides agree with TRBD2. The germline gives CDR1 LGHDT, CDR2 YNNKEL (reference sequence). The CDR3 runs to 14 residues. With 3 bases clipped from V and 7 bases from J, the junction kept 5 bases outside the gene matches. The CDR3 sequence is CASSQPSGRREQYF. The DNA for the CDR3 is TGTGCCAGCAGCCAGCCTAGCGGGAGGAGAGAGCAGTACTTC.

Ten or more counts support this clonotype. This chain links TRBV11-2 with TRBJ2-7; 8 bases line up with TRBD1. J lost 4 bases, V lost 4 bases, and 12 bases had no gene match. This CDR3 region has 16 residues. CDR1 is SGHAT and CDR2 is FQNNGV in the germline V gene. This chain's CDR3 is CASSSPDGTGLYEQYF. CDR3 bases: TGTGCCAGCAGCTCCCCCGATGGGACAGGACTTTACGAGCAGTACTTC.

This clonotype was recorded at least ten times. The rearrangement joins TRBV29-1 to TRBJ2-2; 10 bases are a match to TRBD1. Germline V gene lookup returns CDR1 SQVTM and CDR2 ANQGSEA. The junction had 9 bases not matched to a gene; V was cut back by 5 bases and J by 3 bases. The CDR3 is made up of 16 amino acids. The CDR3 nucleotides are TGCAGCGTTCCCGCGCCGACAGGGGGCGACACCGGGGAGCTGTTTTTT. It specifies CSVPAPTGGDTGELFF.

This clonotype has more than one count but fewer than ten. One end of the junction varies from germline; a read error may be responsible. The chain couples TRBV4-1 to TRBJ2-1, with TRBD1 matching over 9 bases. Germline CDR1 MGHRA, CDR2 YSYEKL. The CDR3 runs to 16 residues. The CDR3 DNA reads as TGCGCCAGCAGCCAAGAGACAGGGGGTTCCAACAATGAGCGGTTCTTC. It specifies CASSQETGGSNNERFF.